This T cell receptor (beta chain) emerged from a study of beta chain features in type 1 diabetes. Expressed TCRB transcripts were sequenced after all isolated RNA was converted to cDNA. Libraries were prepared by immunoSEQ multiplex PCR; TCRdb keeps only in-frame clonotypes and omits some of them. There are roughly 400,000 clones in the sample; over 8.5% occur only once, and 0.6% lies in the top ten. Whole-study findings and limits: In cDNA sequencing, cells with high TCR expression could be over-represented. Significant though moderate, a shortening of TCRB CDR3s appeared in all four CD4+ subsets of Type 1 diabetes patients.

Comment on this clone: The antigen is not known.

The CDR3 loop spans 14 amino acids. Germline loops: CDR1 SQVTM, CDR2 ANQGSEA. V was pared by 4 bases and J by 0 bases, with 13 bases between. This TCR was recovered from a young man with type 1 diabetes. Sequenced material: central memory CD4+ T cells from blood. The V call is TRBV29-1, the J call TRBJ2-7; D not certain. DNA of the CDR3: TGCAGCGTTGCTATGGTTGGGGTCTCCTACGAGCAGTACTTC. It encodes CSVAMVGVSYEQYF.